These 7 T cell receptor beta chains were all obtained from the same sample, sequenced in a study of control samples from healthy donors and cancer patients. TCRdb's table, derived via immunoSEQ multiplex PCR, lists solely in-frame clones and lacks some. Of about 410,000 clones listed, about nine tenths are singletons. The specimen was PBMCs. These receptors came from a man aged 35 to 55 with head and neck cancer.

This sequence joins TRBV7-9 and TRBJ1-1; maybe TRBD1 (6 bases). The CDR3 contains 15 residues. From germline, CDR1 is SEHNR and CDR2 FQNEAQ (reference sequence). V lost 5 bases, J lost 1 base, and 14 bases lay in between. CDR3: CASSALDSWNTEAFF. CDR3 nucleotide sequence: TGTGCCAGCAGCGCCCTGGACAGCTGGAACACTGAAGCTTTCTTT.

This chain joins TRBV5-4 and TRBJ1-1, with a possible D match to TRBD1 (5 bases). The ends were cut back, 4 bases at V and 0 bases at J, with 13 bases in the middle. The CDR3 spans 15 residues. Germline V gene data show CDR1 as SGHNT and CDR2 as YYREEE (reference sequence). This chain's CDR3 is CASSLGQGLNTEAFF. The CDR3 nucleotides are TGTGCCAGCAGCCTGGGGCAAGGGTTGAACACTGAAGCTTTCTTT.

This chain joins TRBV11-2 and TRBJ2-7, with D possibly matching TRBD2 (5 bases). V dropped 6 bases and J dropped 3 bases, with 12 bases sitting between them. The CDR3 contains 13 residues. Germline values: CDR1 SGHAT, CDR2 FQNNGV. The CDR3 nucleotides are TGTGCCAGCAGTCCATTTCGGGGCTACGAGCAGTACTTC. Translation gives CASSPFRGYEQYF. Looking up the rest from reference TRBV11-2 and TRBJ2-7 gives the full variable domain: EAGVAQSPRYKIIEKRQSVAFWCNPISGHATLYWYQQILGQGPKLLIQFQNNGVVDDSQLPKDRFSAERLKGVDSTLKIQPAKLEDSAVYLCASSPFRGYEQYFGPGTRLTVT.

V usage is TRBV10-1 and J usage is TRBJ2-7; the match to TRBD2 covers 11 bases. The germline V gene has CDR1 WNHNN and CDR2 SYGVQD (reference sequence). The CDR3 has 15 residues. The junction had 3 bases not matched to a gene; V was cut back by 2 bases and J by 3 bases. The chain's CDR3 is CASSETSGRFYEQYF. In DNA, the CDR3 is TGCGCCAGCAGTGAGACTAGCGGGAGATTCTACGAGCAGTACTTC.

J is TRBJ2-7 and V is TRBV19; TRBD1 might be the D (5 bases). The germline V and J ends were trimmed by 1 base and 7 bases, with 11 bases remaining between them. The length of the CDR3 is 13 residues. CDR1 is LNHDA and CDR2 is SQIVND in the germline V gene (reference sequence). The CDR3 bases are TGTGCCAGTAGTATAGGCAGGGAAGGGGAGCAGTACTTC. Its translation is CASSIGREGEQYF.

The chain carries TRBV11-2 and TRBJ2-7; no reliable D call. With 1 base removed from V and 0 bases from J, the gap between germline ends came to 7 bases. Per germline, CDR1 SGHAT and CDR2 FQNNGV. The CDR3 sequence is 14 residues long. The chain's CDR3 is CASSLGLSSYEQYF. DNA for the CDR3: TGTGCCAGCAGCTTAGGTCTAAGCTCCTACGAGCAGTACTTC.

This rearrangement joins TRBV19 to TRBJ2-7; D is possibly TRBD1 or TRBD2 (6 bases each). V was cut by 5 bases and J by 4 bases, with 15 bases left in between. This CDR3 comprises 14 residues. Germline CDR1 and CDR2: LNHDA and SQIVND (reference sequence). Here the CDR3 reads CASSVPGARYEQYF. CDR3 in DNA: TGTGCCAGTAGTGTACCGGGGGCGAGGTACGAGCAGTACTTC.